Sequencing of this TCR beta chain was carried out in a study of T cells in Graves' hyperthyroidism and ophthalmopathy. CDR1 LGHDT and CDR2 YNNKEL come from the germline V gene (reference sequence). The CDR3 is 14 amino acids. Trimming removed 1 base at V and 6 bases at J, with 11 bases between. Of note for this clonotype: Its antigen is as yet unknown.

Amplified TCR beta CDR3 regions derived from RNA transcripts. Using the HTBI primer set, a first-round RT-PCR was run on the TCR CDR3. From the multiplex PCR reads, TCRdb called clonotypes with MiXCR, one entry per CDR3 protein. The sample shows about 480,000 distinct CDR3 sequences, under 25% of them seen only once. Study-level points and caveats: For ophthalmopathy, model prediction preceded onset by a median roughly 6.5 months.

Disease lasting under 3 months, a NOSPECS grade of at least 4, and a Clinical Activity Score of at least 3 were features of the ophthalmopathy patients. Not enrolled were patients with uncontrolled infection, other autoimmune disease, pregnancy or lactation. Diagnostic decisions used clinical symptoms, serum thyroxine and TRAb, thyroid ultrasound and orbital computed tomography. The chain is built from TRBV3-1 and TRBJ2-3; D remains unclear. The source is a woman in her 70s with Graves' ophthalmopathy. The sequenced sample was blood. This CDR3 reads CASSQGKSPDTQYF. CDR3 nucleotide sequence: TGTGCCAGCAGCCAAGGTAAATCTCCGGATACGCAGTATTTT.